This entry describes one T cell receptor beta chain. This specimen comes from a study of CD8 T cells in Susac syndrome. Looked up from germline, CDR1 is MDHEN and CDR2 is SYDVKM. V lost 0 bases, J lost 0 bases, and 3 bases lay in between. CDR3 length equals 15 residues. RNA amounts of roughly 0.5 to 1 ug underwent reverse transcription with random hexamers. Amplification of the TCR beta CDR3 was carried out by immunoSEQ multiplex PCR, which spanned a total of 54 Vbeta and 13 Jbeta segments. TCRdb fed the immunoSEQ multiplex PCR reads into MiXCR, producing one record per CDR3 protein. The sample lists around 190,000 distinct CDR3 sequences; 85% to 95% were seen once. The authors carried out high-throughput sequencing of TCR beta. They applied it to CD8+ and CD4+ T cells obtained from blood. Controls were age- and sex-matched healthy donors. TEMRA cells were enriched by FACS, while CD8+ and CD4+ T cells were obtained through a negative isolation that was performed magnetically.

This receptor was obtained from a human donor in good health. The chain employs TRBV28 and TRBJ2-6; D remains unclear. Sequencing was performed on CD4+ T cells from PBMCs. CDR3 amino acids: CASSLWSSGANVLTF. The CDR3 DNA sequence: TGTGCCAGCAGTTTATGGAGCTCTGGGGCCAACGTCCTGACTTTC.